The present T cell receptor beta chain was sequenced within a study of CD8 T cell repertoires and HIV-1 epitope variants. Study background: Epitopes were three Gag families plus Nef HW9 and YT9.

A note on this clone: What it binds is unknown.

Here immunoSEQ multiplex PCR was the method, and the copy in TCRdb shows in-frame clones only, minus some. Of about 5,000 clones listed, 60% to 70% were seen once; the top ten hold 42%. The study, taken as a whole, reports: The TAALDMSHF plasma variant had no responses, unlike KF9 (about five clonotypes) and HW9 (one).

This CDR3 is built from 11 residues. CDR1 and CDR2 (germline): SGHTS, YDEGEE. Sequencing was done on a sample of cultured CD8+ T cells derived from PBMCs. This chain uses TRBV5-8 with TRBJ2-5, with D unclear. The DNA matches TRBJ2-7 better at its end, which makes the J call doubtful. This receptor was identified in a male donor with HIV. CDR3 nucleotide sequence: TGTGCCAGCAGCTTGGAGTTCGAGCAGTACTTC. Its protein is CASSLEFEQYF.